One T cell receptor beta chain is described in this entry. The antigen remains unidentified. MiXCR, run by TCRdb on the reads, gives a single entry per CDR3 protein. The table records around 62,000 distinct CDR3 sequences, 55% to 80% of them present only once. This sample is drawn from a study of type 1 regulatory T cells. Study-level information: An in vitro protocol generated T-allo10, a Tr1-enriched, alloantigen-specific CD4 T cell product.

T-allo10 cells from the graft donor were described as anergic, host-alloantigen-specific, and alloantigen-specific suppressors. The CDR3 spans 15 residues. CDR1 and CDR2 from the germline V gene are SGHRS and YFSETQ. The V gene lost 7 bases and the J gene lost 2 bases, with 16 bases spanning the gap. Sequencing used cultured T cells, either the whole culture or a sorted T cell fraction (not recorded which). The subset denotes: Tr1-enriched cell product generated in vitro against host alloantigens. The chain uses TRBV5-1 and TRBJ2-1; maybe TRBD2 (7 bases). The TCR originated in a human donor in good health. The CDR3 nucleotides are TGCGCCAGCGACCGGGGGGCACTTACCTACAATGAGCAGTTCTTC. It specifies CASDRGALTYNEQFF.